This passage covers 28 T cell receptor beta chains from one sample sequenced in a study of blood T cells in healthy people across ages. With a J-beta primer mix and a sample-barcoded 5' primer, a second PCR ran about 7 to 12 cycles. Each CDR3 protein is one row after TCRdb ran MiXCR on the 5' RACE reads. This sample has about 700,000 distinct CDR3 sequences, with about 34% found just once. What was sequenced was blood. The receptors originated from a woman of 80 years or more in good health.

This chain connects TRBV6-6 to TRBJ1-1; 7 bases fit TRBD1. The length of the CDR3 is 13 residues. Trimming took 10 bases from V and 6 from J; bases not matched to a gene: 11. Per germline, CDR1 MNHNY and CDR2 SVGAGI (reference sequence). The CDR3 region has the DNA TGTGCCATCGGGGCAGGGGGAATCGCTGAAGCTTTCTTT. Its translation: CAIGAGGIAEAFF.

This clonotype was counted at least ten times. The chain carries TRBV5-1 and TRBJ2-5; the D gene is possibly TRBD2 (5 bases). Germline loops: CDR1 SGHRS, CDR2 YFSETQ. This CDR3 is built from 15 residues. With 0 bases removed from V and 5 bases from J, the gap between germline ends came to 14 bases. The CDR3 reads CASSLASEQRETQYF. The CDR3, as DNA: TGCGCCAGCAGCTTGGCCTCGGAGCAGCGGGAGACCCAGTACTTC.

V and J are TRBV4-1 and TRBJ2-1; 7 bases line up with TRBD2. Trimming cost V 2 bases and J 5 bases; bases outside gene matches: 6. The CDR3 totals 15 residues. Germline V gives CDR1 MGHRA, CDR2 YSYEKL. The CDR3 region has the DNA TGCGCCAGCAGCCAAACTAGCGATTCCCACAATGAGCAGTTCTTC. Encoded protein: CASSQTSDSHNEQFF.

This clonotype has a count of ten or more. CDR3 amino acids: CASSERGYYGYTF. CDR3 bases: TGTGCCAGCAGTGAACGGGGATACTATGGCTACACCTTC. This chain links TRBV6-1 with TRBJ1-2, with D uncertain. CDR3 length: 13 residues. V lost 2 bases and J 3 bases, leaving 7 bases between the germline ends. Germline CDR1 is MNHNS and CDR2 is SASEGT.

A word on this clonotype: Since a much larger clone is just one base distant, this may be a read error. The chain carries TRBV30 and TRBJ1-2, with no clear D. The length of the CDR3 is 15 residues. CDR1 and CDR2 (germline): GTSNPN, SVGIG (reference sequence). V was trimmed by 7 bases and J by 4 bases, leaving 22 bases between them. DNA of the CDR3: TGTGCCTTAGATCCAGGACGGACCGAGAGCTATGGCTACACCTTC. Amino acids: CALDPGRTESYGYTF.

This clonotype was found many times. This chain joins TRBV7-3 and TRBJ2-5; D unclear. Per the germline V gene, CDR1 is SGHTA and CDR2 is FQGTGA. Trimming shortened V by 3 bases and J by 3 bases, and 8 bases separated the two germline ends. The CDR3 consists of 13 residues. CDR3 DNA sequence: TGTGCCAGCAGCTTTGACTTGAAAGAGACCCAGTACTTC. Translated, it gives CASSFDLKETQYF.

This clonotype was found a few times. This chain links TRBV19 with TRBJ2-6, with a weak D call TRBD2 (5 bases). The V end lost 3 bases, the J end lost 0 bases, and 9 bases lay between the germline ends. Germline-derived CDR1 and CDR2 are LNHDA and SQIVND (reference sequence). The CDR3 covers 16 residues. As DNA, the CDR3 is TGTGCCAGTAGTATCTACGGGAACTCTGGGGCCAACGTCCTGACTTTC. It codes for CASSIYGNSGANVLTF.

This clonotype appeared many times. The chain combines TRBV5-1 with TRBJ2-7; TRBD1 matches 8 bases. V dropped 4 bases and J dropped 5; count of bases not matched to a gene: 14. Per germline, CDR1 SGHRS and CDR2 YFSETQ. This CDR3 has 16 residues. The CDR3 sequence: CASSPFRPTGEHEQYF. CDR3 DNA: TGCGCCAGCAGCCCGTTTAGGCCGACAGGGGAACACGAGCAGTACTTC.

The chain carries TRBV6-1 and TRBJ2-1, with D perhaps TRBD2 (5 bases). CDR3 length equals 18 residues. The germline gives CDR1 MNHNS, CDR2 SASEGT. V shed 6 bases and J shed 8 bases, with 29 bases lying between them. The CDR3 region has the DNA TGTGCCAGCAGACCCTACGCCTTCCGACTAACGAAGGTCGATGAGCAGTTCTTC. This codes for CASRPYAFRLTKVDEQFF.

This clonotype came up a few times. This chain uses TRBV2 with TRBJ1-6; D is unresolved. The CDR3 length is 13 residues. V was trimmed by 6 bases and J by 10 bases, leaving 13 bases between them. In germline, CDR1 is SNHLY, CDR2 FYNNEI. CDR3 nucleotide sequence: TGTGCCAGCAGGCCTGGGTTTGGATCACCCCTCCACTTT. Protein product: CASRPGFGSPLHF. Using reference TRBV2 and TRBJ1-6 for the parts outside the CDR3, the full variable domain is EPEVTQTPSHQVTQMGQEVILRCVPISNHLYFYWYRQILGQKVEFLVSFYNNEISEKSEIFDDQFSVERPDGSNFTLKIRSTKLEDSAMYFCASRPGFGSPLHFGNGTRLTVT.

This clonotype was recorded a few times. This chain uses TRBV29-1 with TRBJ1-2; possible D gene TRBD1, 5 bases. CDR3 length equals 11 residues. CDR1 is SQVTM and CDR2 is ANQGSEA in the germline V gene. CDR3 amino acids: CSALWDFGYTF. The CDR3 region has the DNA TGCAGTGCTCTGTGGGACTTTGGCTACACCTTC.

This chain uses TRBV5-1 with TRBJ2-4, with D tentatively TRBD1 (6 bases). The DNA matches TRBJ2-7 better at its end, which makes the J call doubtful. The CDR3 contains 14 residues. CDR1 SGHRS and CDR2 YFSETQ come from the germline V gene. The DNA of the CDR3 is TGCGCCAGCAGCTTGTCAGGGGTGGCGAACGAGCAGTACTTC. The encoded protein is CASSLSGVANEQYF.

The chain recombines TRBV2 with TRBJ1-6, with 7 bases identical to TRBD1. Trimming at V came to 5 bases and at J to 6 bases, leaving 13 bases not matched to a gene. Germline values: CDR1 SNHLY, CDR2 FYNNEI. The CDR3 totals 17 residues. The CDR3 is CASSKILDRVVNSPLHF. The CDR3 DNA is TGTGCCAGCAGTAAGATCCTAGACAGGGTAGTTAATTCACCCCTCCACTTT.

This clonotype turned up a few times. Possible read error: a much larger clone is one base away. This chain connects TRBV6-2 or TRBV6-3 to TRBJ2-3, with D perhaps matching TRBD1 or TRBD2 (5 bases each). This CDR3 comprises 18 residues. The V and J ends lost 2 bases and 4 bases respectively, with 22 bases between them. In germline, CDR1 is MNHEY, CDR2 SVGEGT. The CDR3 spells CASSYPTGRGANADTQYF. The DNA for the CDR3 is TGTGCCAGCAGTTACCCGACGGGTCGAGGGGCTAACGCAGATACGCAGTATTTT.

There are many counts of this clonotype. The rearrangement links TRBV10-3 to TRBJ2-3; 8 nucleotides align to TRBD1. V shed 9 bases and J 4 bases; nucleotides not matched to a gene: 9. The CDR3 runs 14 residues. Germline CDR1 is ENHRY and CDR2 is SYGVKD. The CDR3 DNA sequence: TGTGCCATTACGGGCGGACAGGGCGCAGATACGCAGTATTTT. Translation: CAITGGQGADTQYF.

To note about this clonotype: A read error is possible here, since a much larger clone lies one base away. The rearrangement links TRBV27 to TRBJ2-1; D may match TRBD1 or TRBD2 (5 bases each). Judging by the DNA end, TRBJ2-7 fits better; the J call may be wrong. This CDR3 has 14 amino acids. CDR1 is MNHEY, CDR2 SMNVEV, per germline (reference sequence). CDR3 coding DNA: TGTGCCAGCACCCCAGGGAGCTCCTACAATGAGCAGTACTTC. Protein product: CASTPGSSYNEQYF.

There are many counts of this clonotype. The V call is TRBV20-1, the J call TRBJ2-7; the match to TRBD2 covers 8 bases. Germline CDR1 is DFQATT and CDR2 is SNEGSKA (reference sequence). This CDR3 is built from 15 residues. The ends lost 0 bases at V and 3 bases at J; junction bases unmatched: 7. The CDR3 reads CSARDTGGPDYEQYF. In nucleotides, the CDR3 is TGCAGTGCTAGAGACACGGGGGGGCCTGACTACGAGCAGTACTTC.

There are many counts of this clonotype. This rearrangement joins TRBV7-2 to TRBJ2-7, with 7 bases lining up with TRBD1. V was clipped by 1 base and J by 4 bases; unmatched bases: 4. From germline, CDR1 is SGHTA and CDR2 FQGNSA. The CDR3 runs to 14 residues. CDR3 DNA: TGTGCCAGCAGCTTAGACAGGGGCTCATACGAGCAGTACTTC. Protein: CASSLDRGSYEQYF. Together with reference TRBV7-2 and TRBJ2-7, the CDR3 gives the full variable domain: GAGVSQSPSNKVTEKGKDVELRCDPISGHTALYWYRQSLGQGLEFLIYFQGNSAPDKSGLPSDRFSAERTGGSVSTLTIQRTQQEDSAVYLCASSLDRGSYEQYFGPGTRLTVT.

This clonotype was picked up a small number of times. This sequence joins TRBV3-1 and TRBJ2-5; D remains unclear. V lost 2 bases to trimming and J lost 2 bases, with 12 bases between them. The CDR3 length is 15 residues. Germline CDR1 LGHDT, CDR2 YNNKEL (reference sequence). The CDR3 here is CASSQLGRQQETQYF. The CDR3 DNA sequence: TGTGCCAGCAGCCAACTGGGTCGGCAGCAAGAGACCCAGTACTTC.

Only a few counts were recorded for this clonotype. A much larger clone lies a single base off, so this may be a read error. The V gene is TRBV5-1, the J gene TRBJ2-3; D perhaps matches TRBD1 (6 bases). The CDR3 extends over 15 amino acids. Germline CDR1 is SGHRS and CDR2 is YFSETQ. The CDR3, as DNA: TGCGCCAGCGGCTTGGTACAGGGAAGGACAGATACGCAGTATTTT. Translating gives CASGLVQGRTDTQYF.

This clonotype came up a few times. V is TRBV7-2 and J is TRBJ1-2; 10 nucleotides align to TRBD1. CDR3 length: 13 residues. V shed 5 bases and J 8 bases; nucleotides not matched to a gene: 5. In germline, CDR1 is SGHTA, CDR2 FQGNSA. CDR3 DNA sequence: TGTGCCAGCAGCACCCGGGACAGGGGCGGCTACACCTTC. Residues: CASSTRDRGGYTF.

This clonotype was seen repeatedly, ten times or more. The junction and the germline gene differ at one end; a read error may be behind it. CDR3 region: CASSPGNSFSDEQYF. CDR3 nucleotides: TGCGCCAGCAGCCCAGGGAACTCCTTCTCCGACGAGCAGTACTTC. The chain employs TRBV5-1 and TRBJ2-7, with D possibly being TRBD1 (5 bases). Germline CDR1 and CDR2: SGHRS and YFSETQ. The CDR3 runs 15 residues.

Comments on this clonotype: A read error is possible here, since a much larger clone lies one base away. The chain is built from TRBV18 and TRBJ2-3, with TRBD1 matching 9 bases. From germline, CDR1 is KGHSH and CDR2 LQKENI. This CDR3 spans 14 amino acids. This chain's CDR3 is CASQTGQGADTRYF. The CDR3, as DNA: TGTGCCAGCCAAACGGGACAGGGTGCAGATACGCGGTATTTT.

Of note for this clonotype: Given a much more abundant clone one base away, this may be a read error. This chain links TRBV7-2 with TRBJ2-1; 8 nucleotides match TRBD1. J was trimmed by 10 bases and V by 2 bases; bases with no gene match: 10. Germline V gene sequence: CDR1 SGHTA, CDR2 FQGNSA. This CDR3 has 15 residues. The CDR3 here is CASSLRGAGGLEQFF. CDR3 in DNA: TGTGCCAGCAGCTTACGCGGGGCAGGGGGCCTGGAGCAGTTCTTC.

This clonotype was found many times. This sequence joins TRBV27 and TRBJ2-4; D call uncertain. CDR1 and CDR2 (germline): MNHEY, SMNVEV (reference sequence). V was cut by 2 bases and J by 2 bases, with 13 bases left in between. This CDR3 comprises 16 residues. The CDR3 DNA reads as TGTGCCAGCAGTTTACGGACGGGTGGTTCCAAAAACATTCAGTACTTC. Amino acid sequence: CASSLRTGGSKNIQYF.

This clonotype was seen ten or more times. CDR3 loop: CASSPGTGIGKTQYF. The CDR3 DNA is TGCGCCAGCAGCCCCGGGACAGGCATTGGAAAGACCCAGTACTTC. The genes are TRBV5-1 and TRBJ2-5; 8 bases align to TRBD1. Trimming removed 4 bases from V and 6 bases from J; junction bases left unmatched: 11. The germline V gene has CDR1 SGHRS and CDR2 YFSETQ. There are 15 residues in the CDR3.

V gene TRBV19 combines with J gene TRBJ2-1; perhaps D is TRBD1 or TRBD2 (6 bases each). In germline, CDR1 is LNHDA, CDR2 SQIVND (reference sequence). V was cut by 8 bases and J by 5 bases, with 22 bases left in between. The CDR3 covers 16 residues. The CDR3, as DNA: TGTGCCAGTTCACCGGGACGGGGGACAAGACACAATGAGCAGTTCTTC. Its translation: CASSPGRGTRHNEQFF.

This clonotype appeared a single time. CDR3 sequence (DNA): TGTGCCAGCTTCGACAGGGCGGGTGGCTACACCTTC. Protein: CASFDRAGGYTF. The chain carries TRBV18 and TRBJ1-2, with 7 bases lining up with TRBD1. This CDR3 spans 12 amino acids. Germline V gene sequence: CDR1 KGHSH, CDR2 LQKENI. With V trimmed by 7 bases and J by 7 bases, 6 bases remained unmatched.